The 17 T cell receptor beta chains in this list originate from one sample, sequenced in a study of T cells after yellow fever vaccination. TCRdb re-called the 5' RACE reads through MiXCR, storing one row per CDR3 protein. The top ten clones hold around 3% of a sample with about 320,000 distinct CDR3 sequences, around 13% of them seen once. This specimen was CD4+ T cells sorted from PBMCs, taken 15 days after the yellow fever booster vaccination. Receptors originate from a man in his late teens or twenties who received the YFV17D yellow fever vaccine.

This clonotype has just a few counts. The chain carries TRBV19 and TRBJ1-4; no clear D. Germline V lookup: CDR1 LNHDA, CDR2 SQIVND (reference sequence). Trimming removed 3 bases from V and 8 bases from J, with 13 bases in between. The CDR3 runs to 14 residues. CDR3 nucleotides: TGTGCCAGTAGTATCGGCGGGCGCCGGGAAAAACTGTTTTTT. It translates to CASSIGGRREKLFF. The full variable domain, in which reference TRBV19 and TRBJ1-4 provide the parts outside the CDR3, is DGGITQSPKYLFRKEGQNVTLSCEQNLNHDAMYWYRQDPGQGLRLIYYSQIVNDFQKGDIAEGYSVSREKKESFPLTVTSAQKNPTAFYLCASSIGGRREKLFFGSGTQLSVL.

This clonotype was observed many times. This sequence joins TRBV6-5 and TRBJ2-5; D is perhaps TRBD1 or TRBD2 (5 bases each). Germline V lookup: CDR1 MNHEY, CDR2 SVGAGI. V was cut by 7 bases and J by 5 bases, with 20 bases left in between. The CDR3 spans 15 residues. The CDR3 here is CASTPDWGSRETQYF. In DNA form, the CDR3 reads TGTGCCAGCACCCCAGACTGGGGGTCCCGGGAGACCCAGTACTTC.

This clonotype has more than one count but fewer than ten. The chain links TRBV5-1 to TRBJ1-4; D unclear. This CDR3 contains 13 residues. V dropped 1 base and J dropped 8 bases, with 9 bases sitting between them. CDR1 SGHRS and CDR2 YFSETQ come from the germline V gene. CDR3 region: CASSLSTGEKLFF. The CDR3 bases are TGCGCCAGCAGCTTGTCGACCGGCGAAAAACTGTTTTTT.

In this sample, this clonotype turned up a few times. In nucleotides, the CDR3 is TGCAGTGCTTCCGGGACAGGGGTTGTAGATACGCAGTATTTT. Encoded protein: CSASGTGVVDTQYF. The chain is built from TRBV20-1 and TRBJ2-3; 10 positions agree with TRBD1. Trimming at V came to 5 bases and at J to 5 bases, leaving 7 bases not matched to a gene. The germline gives CDR1 DFQATT, CDR2 SNEGSKA (reference sequence). The CDR3 contains 14 residues.

The chain couples TRBV20-1 to TRBJ2-5; TRBD2 matches 8 bases. Germline CDR1 and CDR2: DFQATT and SNEGSKA (reference sequence). The CDR3 covers 14 residues. J was trimmed by 2 bases and V by 5 bases; bases with no gene match: 7. CDR3 nucleotides: TGCAGTGCTCGAGCGGGGGCCCCACAAGAGACCCAGTACTTC. The encoded protein is CSARAGAPQETQYF.

The rearrangement uses TRBV4-1 and TRBJ2-5; 8 bases match TRBD2. Per the germline V gene, CDR1 is MGHRA and CDR2 is YSYEKL. The CDR3 has 17 amino acids. V gave up 4 bases and J gave up 4 bases; unmatched junction bases: 14. The CDR3 bases are TGCGCCAGCAGCCCTCTCCGGACTAGCCGAGCAGGAGAGACCCAGTACTTC. It is translated as CASSPLRTSRAGETQYF.

This clonotype was counted a few times. The chain links TRBV5-4 to TRBJ2-7, with a tentative D call TRBD2 (6 bases). V was clipped by 7 bases and J by 4 bases, with 9 bases between them. CDR3 length: 11 amino acids. Germline CDR1 and CDR2: SGHNT and YYREEE (reference sequence). In DNA, the CDR3 is TGTGCCAGCCGCGGGGTTTACGAGCAGTACGTC. Protein: CASRGVYEQYV.

The chain joins TRBV18 to TRBJ1-4; D gene uncertain. Germline CDR1 is KGHSH and CDR2 is LQKENI. The CDR3 has 13 amino acids. Trimming removed 6 bases at V and 3 bases at J, with 8 bases between. CDR3 sequence: CASSPPSNEKLFF. The CDR3 bases are TGTGCCAGCTCGCCCCCATCTAATGAAAAACTGTTTTTT.

This clonotype turned up a few times. CDR3 region: CASSEAGNTIYF. As DNA, the CDR3 is TGTGCCAGCAGTGAAGCGGGAAACACCATATATTTT. V gene TRBV6-1 combines with J gene TRBJ1-3; no reliable D call. Germline CDR1 is MNHNS and CDR2 is SASEGT. The CDR3 is 12 amino acids. V lost 0 bases and J 4 bases, leaving 1 base between the germline ends.

This clonotype was found a few times. The gene calls are TRBV18 and TRBJ1-1; D remains ambiguous. V was cut by 4 bases and J by 1 base, with 10 bases left in between. The CDR3 extends over 14 amino acids. Germline values: CDR1 KGHSH, CDR2 LQKENI. The CDR3 sequence: CASSHGGPNTEAFF. The CDR3, as DNA: TGTGCCAGCTCACACGGAGGGCCGAACACTGAAGCTTTCTTT.

As DNA, the CDR3 is TGTGCCAGCAGCCCGAGGTCAGAAGGTCAGCCCCAGCATTTT. This gives the protein CASSPRSEGQPQHF. J is TRBJ1-5 and V is TRBV7-2; D uncertain. The V gene's germline CDR1 is SGHTA and CDR2 FQGNSA. Trimming pared 5 bases from V and 6 bases from J, leaving 14 bases between. The CDR3 runs to 14 residues.

The V call is TRBV6-2 or TRBV6-3, the J call TRBJ2-1; the match to TRBD2 covers 13 bases. CDR3 length: 15 amino acids. V gave up 5 bases and J gave up 9 bases; unmatched junction bases: 7. The germline CDR1 and CDR2 sequences are MNHEY and SVGEGT. CDR3 region: CASSKLAGGPGEQFF. CDR3 DNA sequence: TGTGCCAGCAGTAAACTAGCGGGGGGGCCGGGTGAGCAGTTCTTC.

The rearrangement uses TRBV12-3 or TRBV12-4 and TRBJ1-2; no firm D call. The length of the CDR3 is 11 residues. V was trimmed by 6 bases and J by 8 bases, leaving 10 bases between them. The CDR3 here is CASSPLAGYTF. The CDR3 DNA reads TGTGCCAGCAGCCCCTTAGCGGGCTACACCTTC.

This clonotype has a handful of counts. The chain joins TRBV24-1 to TRBJ1-2; 9 bases agree with TRBD1. In germline, CDR1 is KGHDR, CDR2 SFDVKD. V shed 3 bases and J 8 bases; nucleotides not matched to a gene: 9. The length of the CDR3 is 15 residues. The CDR3: CATSDAGTGIPGYTF. In nucleotides, the CDR3 is TGTGCCACCAGTGATGCCGGGACAGGGATCCCCGGCTACACCTTC.

This clonotype has ten or more counts. V usage is TRBV3-1 and J usage is TRBJ2-1, with 7 bases fitting TRBD2. This CDR3 contains 15 residues. Germline CDR1 and CDR2: LGHDT and YNNKEL (reference sequence). V trimming: 1 base; J trimming: 0 bases; junction bases outside the gene matches: 0. CDR3 protein: CASSQAGGSYNEQFF. CDR3 DNA: TGTGCCAGCAGCCAAGCGGGGGGCTCCTACAATGAGCAGTTCTTC.

This clonotype has just a few counts. The chain uses TRBV12-3 or TRBV12-4 and TRBJ2-3, with D perhaps matching TRBD2 (6 bases). With 4 bases removed from V and 0 bases from J, the gap between germline ends came to 17 bases. This CDR3 is 17 amino acids long. The CDR3 loop is CASSYGALARSTDTQYF. The CDR3 nucleotides read TGTGCCAGCAGTTATGGGGCTCTAGCGAGGAGCACAGATACGCAGTATTTT.

This clonotype was detected many times. The chain links TRBV19 to TRBJ1-1, with 8 nucleotides matching TRBD1. There are 13 residues in the CDR3. In germline, CDR1 is LNHDA, CDR2 SQIVND (reference sequence). The V gene end was trimmed by 1 base and the J gene end by 9 bases; junction bases not matched to a gene: 4. CDR3 region: CASSIAGQGKAFF. The CDR3 region has the DNA TGTGCCAGTAGTATAGCCGGACAGGGAAAAGCTTTCTTT.